The rows below give T cell receptor beta chains drawn from one sample of a study of shared clonotypes between healthy human individuals. The protocol was immunoSEQ multiplex PCR, while the TCRdb copy is restricted to in-frame clones and leaves out a portion. The sample has 1.5 million to 2.5 million clones, roughly 94% seen once. Material: naive CD8+ T cells sorted from blood. Every receptor here comes from a man aged 18 to 29 in good health. CDR3s include the opening cysteine and the closing phenylalanine or tryptophan. D genes are given only for firm matches. The size entry is marked missing in some rows and otherwise reads once, few, many or a size class.

.,.,TRBJ1-3,TRBV5-4,TGTGCCAGCAGCTTCCAAGGGAGCTCTGGAAACACCATATATTTT,CASSFQGSSGNTIYF
TRBD2,.,TRBJ2-1,TRBV6-6,TGTGCCAGCAGTCTTAGCGGGAGCTCCTACAATGAGCAGTTCTTC,CASSLSGSSYNEQFF
.,.,TRBJ2-3,TRBV7-9,TGTGCCAGCAGCCGGGACCTCCACACAGATACGCAGTATTTT,CASSRDLHTDTQYF
.,.,TRBJ2-7,TRBV27,TGTGCCAGCAGTTTATCCGGTGCGGGATGGGTCTACGAGCAGTACTTC,CASSLSGAGWVYEQYF
.,.,TRBJ1-1,TRBV4-1,TGCGCCAGCAGCCAAGTACACGGAGCGAACACTGAAGCTTTCTTT,CASSQVHGANTEAFF
TRBD2,.,TRBJ2-5,TRBV11-1,TGTGCCAGCAGCAACCGTCCGCTGGGACTACAAGAGACCCAGTACTTC,CASSNRPLGLQETQYF
.,.,TRBJ1-3,TRBV4-2,TGTGCCAGTACCTCGGGTTTGGGTGGAAACACCATATATTTT,CASTSGLGGNTIYF
.,.,TRBJ2-2,TRBV10-3,TGTGCCATCTCAGGGTCCCCCGGGGAGCTGTTTTTT,CAISGSPGELFF
TRBD2,.,TRBJ2-3,TRBV5-1,TGCGCCAGCAGCTTGGGGACTAGCGGCACAGATACGCAGTATTTT,CASSLGTSGTDTQYF
.,.,TRBJ2-7,TRBV27,TGTGCCAGCAGTTTGGAAGGGCCCCGACTCTCCTACGAGCAGTACTTC,CASSLEGPRLSYEQYF
.,.,TRBJ2-3,TRBV2,TGTGCCAGCAGTGAAGCGGTGAGCCTAAGCACAGATACGCAGTATTTT,CASSEAVSLSTDTQYF
TRBD2,.,TRBJ2-1,TRBV4-1,TGCGCCAGCAGCCAACGGTCTCAAGGACTAGCGGGAGACGGTGAGCAGTTCTTC,CASSQRSQGLAGDGEQFF
.,.,TRBJ1-5,TRBV6-1,TGTGCCAGCACCTTCCACACCAATCAGCCCCAGCATTTT,CASTFHTNQPQHF
.,few,TRBJ2-5,TRBV7-9,TGTGCCAGCAGCTCCACTTCGGACGGCCCTCAAGAGACCCAGTACTTC,CASSSTSDGPQETQYF
TRBD1,.,TRBJ2-7,TRBV4-3,TGCGCCAGCAGCCAGAGGACAGGGAGAAACTACGAGCAGTACTTC,CASSQRTGRNYEQYF
.,once,TRBJ1-2,TRBV4-1,TGCGCCAGCAGCCGTAATAATGGCTACACCTTC,CASSRNNGYTF